The 8 T cell receptor beta chains below come from one sample, sequenced in a study of cytomegalovirus exposure and HLA in healthy donors. 60 Vbeta and 13 Jbeta primers were used in PCR. The assay was immunoSEQ multiplex PCR, and TCRdb's table has in-frame clones only and misses some. The sample shows about 200,000 clones, over 80% of them seen only once. Input material: PBMCs. Source of these receptors: a man aged 35-49 years in good health and CMV-seropositive.

This rearrangement joins TRBV6-1 to TRBJ1-5, with TRBD1 identical over 8 bases. CDR1 MNHNS and CDR2 SASEGT come from the germline V gene. The length of the CDR3 is 14 residues. V was clipped by 11 bases and J by 6 bases; unmatched bases: 12. CDR3 DNA sequence: TGTGCCGGAGGACAGGGCTGGTCAGTTCAGCCCCAGCATTTT. This translates into CAGGQGWSVQPQHF.

The J gene is TRBJ2-3, the V gene TRBV25-1; no clear D gene. The CDR3 extends over 13 amino acids. V was trimmed by 1 base and J by 4 bases, leaving 6 bases between them. Per germline, CDR1 MGHDK and CDR2 SYGVNS. The CDR3 here is CASSESLSDTQYF. The CDR3 nucleotides are TGTGCCAGCAGTGAATCCCTGTCAGATACGCAGTATTTT.

The chain joins TRBV7-6 to TRBJ2-7, with TRBD2 identical over 8 bases. The germline V gene has CDR1 SGHVS and CDR2 FNYEAQ. CDR3 size: 14 residues. The trim removed 1 base at V and 7 bases at J, leaving 6 bases unmatched. The CDR3 region is CASSLEAGEGEQYF. DNA for the CDR3: TGTGCCAGCAGCTTAGAAGCGGGAGAAGGGGAGCAGTACTTC.

This sequence joins TRBV11-2 and TRBJ1-1; D possibly corresponds to TRBD1 (5 bases). CDR3 length equals 14 residues. Germline CDR1 is SGHAT and CDR2 is FQNNGV. V lost 5 bases to trimming and J lost 1 base, with 11 bases between them. Written as DNA, the CDR3 is TGTGCCAGCAGCCCTTGGGGGGGGAACACTGAAGCTTTCTTT. Its protein product is CASSPWGGNTEAFF.

The chain joins TRBV5-1 to TRBJ1-1; D may be TRBD1 (5 bases). Trimming cost V 0 bases and J 0 bases, with 9 bases left between them. CDR1 SGHRS and CDR2 YFSETQ come from the germline V gene. The CDR3 loop spans 15 amino acids. CDR3 nucleotide sequence: TGCGCCAGCAGCTTGGCGCCAGGGATGAACACTGAAGCTTTCTTT. This gives the protein CASSLAPGMNTEAFF.

This chain links TRBV12-5 with TRBJ2-5; 8 bases match TRBD1. The CDR3 loop spans 18 amino acids. The germline gives CDR1 LGHNT, CDR2 FRNRAP. V dropped 1 base and J dropped 1; count of bases not matched to a gene: 11. CDR3 DNA: TGTGCTAGTGGTTTGGCCTCAACCGGGACAGGTTTCCAAGAGACCCAGTACTTC. This codes for CASGLASTGTGFQETQYF.

The chain is built from TRBV5-4 and TRBJ1-1, with a possible D match to TRBD1 (5 bases). From germline, CDR1 is SGHNT and CDR2 YYREEE (reference sequence). V was clipped by 3 bases and J by 4 bases, with 13 bases between them. This CDR3 is 14 amino acids long. CDR3 amino acids: CASSSRQLLTEAFF. The CDR3 bases are TGTGCCAGCAGCTCCAGACAGTTACTCACTGAAGCTTTCTTT.

The chain is built from TRBV20-1 and TRBJ2-7; the D gene is possibly TRBD2 (6 bases). The V and J ends lost 5 bases and 7 bases respectively, with 12 bases between them. The CDR3 is made up of 11 amino acids. CDR1 is DFQATT, CDR2 SNEGSKA, per germline (reference sequence). The CDR3 DNA follows: TGCAGTGCTGGGTCTGCGGGGGAGCAGTACTTC. This codes for CSAGSAGEQYF.